This T cell receptor beta chain is drawn from a study of early T cells in non-severe SARS-CoV-2 infection (dated by TCRdb to the early 2020s). Describing the broader study: TCR sequencing used bulk RNA from unsorted whole blood, so alpha and beta chains could not be paired.

Here is what the overall study found, with its caveats: Matching against VDJdb was skewed toward anti-spike CD8 responses, likely underestimated virus-specific expansions, and missed private and CD4 specificities.

The receptor library was made with 5' RACE. Sequencing was performed on a NextSeq 500. The TCR library protocol attached unique molecular identifiers to individual cDNA molecules to correct for sequencing error and PCR bias. Both TCR alpha and beta chains were sequenced, and tight co-correlation was observed between alpha and beta sequence abundances in each sample. The published analysis was carried out like this. Decombinator V4 was used to annotate the V gene, J gene and CDR3 of the TCR sequences. Expanded TCRs were defined as changing significantly between any two time points under a Poisson model with p below 0.0001. TCR abundances were normalised to the total number of TCRs sequenced in each sample and reported as counts per million. MAIT TCRs were defined by TRAV1-2 paired with TRAJ12, TRAJ20 or TRAJ33, and iNKT TCRs by TRAV10 paired with TRAJ18. VDJdb, accessed 1 November 2021, was searched for CMV, EBV and SARS-CoV-2 annotated TCRs, excluding TCRs annotated for multiple antigens. TCRdb passed the public sequencing reads through fastp at Q25 and MiXCR, retaining productive beta sequences. Records with the same CDR3 protein are collapsed into one entry carrying the most frequent genes and DNA. The V and J calls shown here were made by TCRdb, not taken from the authors' results. In this sample the table shows 85,000 to 100,000 distinct CDR3 sequences, approximately 13% of which occur a single time. The ten largest clones capture 2% to 2.5% of the sample.

Between the V and J ends, shortened by 3 bases and 4 bases respectively, the junction contains 13 bases. Looking up the germline V gene yields CDR1 SGHDT and CDR2 YYEEEE. From the cysteine up to the phenylalanine, the CDR3 has a length of 15 residues. Kept here is only the CDR3 DNA, which spans 45 bases and is read in frame from base 1. This was a case-control study nested in a cohort of healthcare workers in London, UK, who had nasopharyngeal swab PCR tests and blood samples taken every week. Healthcare workers were recruited during the week of the UK lockdown, between 23 and 31 March 2020, and followed weekly for up to about 15 weeks. This clonotype occurred many times. It has no known antigen specificity. No quality values exist for individual bases; no much larger clone is one base distant.

Sequencing input: whole blood. The chain joins TRBV5-6 to TRBJ2-2, with TRBD2 perhaps the D gene, on 5 matching bases. The clonotype comes from an adult who was a healthcare worker with PCR-confirmed SARS-CoV-2 infection or an uninfected control (not recorded which). CDR3 sequence: CASSSGGRITGELFF. The DNA sequence is TGTGCCAGCAGCTCCGGCGGGCGGATCACCGGGGAGCTGTTTTTT.